A selection of T cell receptor beta chains follows, all from one sample in a study of T cell responses to AZD1222 COVID-19 vaccine. TCRdb's copy holds only in-frame clones and misses some; the assay was immunoSEQ multiplex PCR. This repertoire shows 98,000 or so clones, about nine tenths found once; its top ten account for around 3.3%. The source material was peripheral blood, sampled 28 days after the second dose of the MenACWY control vaccine. Source of these receptors: an adult who received the MenACWY meningococcal vaccine as a control. CDR3s include the opening cysteine and the closing phenylalanine or tryptophan.

J: TRBJ1-2
V: TRBV28
CDR3: CASRPTGGDGYTF

J: TRBJ2-5
V: TRBV18
CDR3: CASSPRTSGQETQYF

J: TRBJ1-5
V: TRBV6-1
CDR3: CASSAGRGTGNQPQHF

J: TRBJ1-3
V: TRBV9
CDR3: CASSVEGTAVGNTIYF

J: TRBJ2-5
V: TRBV5-5
CDR3: CASSLVRAVYQETQYF

J: TRBJ1-4
V: TRBV4-2
CDR3: CASSQVMASGRRTEKLFF

J: TRBJ1-6
V: TRBV10-2
CDR3: CASSDPTGTGAGNSPLHF

J: TRBJ2-1
V: TRBV6-4
CDR3: CASRMTSGGATEQFF

J: TRBJ1-2
V: TRBV4-2
CDR3: CASSQDREAGGSYGYTF

J: TRBJ2-5
V: TRBV6-2/TRBV6-3
CDR3: CASSYTGVQETQYF

J: TRBJ2-1
V: TRBV9
CDR3: CASSERTSGGNEQFF

J: TRBJ2-1
V: TRBV4-1
CDR3: CASSQGFNEQFF

J: TRBJ1-5
V: TRBV7-2
CDR3: CASSLDGVAVASQPQHF

J: TRBJ1-4
V: TRBV7-9
CDR3: CASSLTGVTSNEKLFF

J: TRBJ2-7
V: TRBV5-5
CDR3: CASSNGPTFYEQYF

J: TRBJ2-7
V: TRBV9
CDR3: CASSPRQGGYEQYF

J: TRBJ1-1
V: TRBV7-9
CDR3: CASSPGGRSEAFF

J: TRBJ1-2
V: TRBV19
CDR3: CASSTGGTGYTF

J: TRBJ2-5
V: TRBV12-2
CDR3: CASRLFIWRGGPVLETQYF

J: TRBJ1-1
V: TRBV23-1
CDR3: CASSQSRPAGEAFF

J: TRBJ1-1
V: TRBV6-1
CDR3: CASSEGPLVNTEAFF

J: TRBJ2-5
V: TRBV6-6
CDR3: CASKVTVTAQETQYF

J: TRBJ2-6
V: TRBV9
CDR3: CASKGWDRISGANVLTF

J: TRBJ1-1
V: TRBV12-3/TRBV12-4
CDR3: CASKRARSEAFF

J: TRBJ2-1
V: TRBV9
CDR3: CASSVAPGGYNEQFF

J: TRBJ1-3
V: TRBV29-1
CDR3: CSVEDPGQGSSGNTIYF

J: TRBJ1-2
V: TRBV25-1
CDR3: CASSHTGTGGIGYGYTF

J: TRBJ1-5
V: TRBV28
CDR3: CASVGGIRYSNQPQHF

J: TRBJ1-4
V: TRBV15
CDR3: CATSREGTGSEKLFF

J: TRBJ2-7
V: TRBV19
CDR3: CASSARTSGRSEQYF

J: TRBJ2-5
V: TRBV7-2
CDR3: CASSLGGGGPLQETQYF

J: TRBJ1-4
V: TRBV18
CDR3: CASSPLSRGDEKLFF

J: TRBJ1-5
V: TRBV6-1
CDR3: CASSESGTAHQPQHF

J: TRBJ1-5
V: TRBV7-8
CDR3: CASSQGRAGQPQHF

J: TRBJ1-1
V: TRBV29-1
CDR3: CSAGGTGNTEAFF

J: TRBJ2-3
V: TRBV7-8
CDR3: CASSSWGTSGRTDTQYF

J: TRBJ2-2
V: TRBV7-3
CDR3: CASSLTGIGELFF

J: TRBJ1-2
V: TRBV4-2
CDR3: CASSPPPGQAGGISNYGYTF

J: TRBJ1-6
V: TRBV7-9
CDR3: CASSSSEWNSPLHF

J: TRBJ2-2
V: TRBV19
CDR3: CASNRVRNTGELFF

J: TRBJ2-7
V: TRBV28
CDR3: CASSSLQGPDEQYF

J: TRBJ1-2
V: TRBV11-2
CDR3: CASSLGPDRGYGYTF

J: TRBJ2-5
V: TRBV4-1
CDR3: CASSQEGLAGGSVETQYF

J: TRBJ2-4
V: TRBV20-1
CDR3: CSASYGGVAKNIQYF

J: TRBJ1-2
V: TRBV5-1
CDR3: CASSVGGADYGYTF

J: TRBJ2-1
V: TRBV6-1
CDR3: CASSEKGQYNEQFF

J: TRBJ1-1
V: TRBV14
CDR3: CASSHRGAVTEAFF

J: TRBJ1-5
V: TRBV5-4
CDR3: CASSADHNQPQHF

J: TRBJ2-7
V: TRBV7-3
CDR3: CASSLYRGGYKPGYFRYEQYF

J: TRBJ2-1
V: TRBV19
CDR3: CASSIGTGVYNEQFF

J: TRBJ1-6
V: TRBV30
CDR3: CAWKWGTGNSPLHF

J: TRBJ1-2
V: TRBV7-6
CDR3: CASSSGPSENYGYTF

J: TRBJ2-1
V: TRBV7-2
CDR3: CASSFTYRDGQFF